The count of the clone carrying this T cell receptor (beta chain) is one. Its antigen is still unknown. Being off target in a library aimed at alpha chains, this beta chain has a size of little meaning. Every TCR cDNA molecule bore a unique molecular identifier. TCRdb called the 5' RACE reads again in MiXCR, with one record for every CDR3 protein. The table shows roughly 970 distinct CDR3 sequences, with 25% to 30% occurring only once. The data originate from a study of spatial heterogeneity in lung cancer. Looking at the study overall: Each distinct TCR and UMI combination averaged more than ten appearances in raw reads.

General observations from the study: Relative to follow-up, resection was when ubiquitous expanded tumor TCRs appeared more in blood.

Time point in this sample: sample taken at primary tumor resection. Tumor, nontumor lung or frozen PBMC supplied whole RNA, sequenced without sorting. The germline V gene encodes CDR1 MGHRA and CDR2 YSYEKL. This CDR3 contains 16 residues. V shed 6 bases and J 7 bases; nucleotides not matched to a gene: 12. The chain recombines TRBV4-1 with TRBJ2-1, with 10 positions matching TRBD2. The sample here was PBMCs, taken at surgery. This sequence was found in a female donor with early-stage non-small cell lung cancer. DNA of the CDR3: TGCGCCAGCAGTGCAGCTCTCAGCGGGGGGGCTAATGAGCAGTTCTTC. Protein product: CASSAALSGGANEQFF.